This T cell receptor beta chain was found in a study of shared clonotypes between healthy human individuals. Study-level points and caveats: About 5% was the fraction of naive CD4 clonotypes found shared across a few donors.

Regarding this clone: Its antigen is as yet unknown. The sample has other DNA sequences that encode this CDR3 too.

Every contributor of samples was a Caucasian grown-up residing in Nashville, Tennessee. The CDR3 is made up of 13 amino acids. V was shortened by 3 bases and J by 2 bases, with 7 bases between the two germline ends. Germline CDR1 reads MDHEN; CDR2 reads SYDVKM. Generated by immunoSEQ multiplex PCR, the TCRdb table keeps only in-frame clones and is missing some. The sample includes about 2.3 million clones, approximately 90% of them seen just once. The sample taken for sequencing was naive CD4+ T cells from PBMCs. Subset noted: CD45RA+ positively selected. The chain is built from TRBV28 and TRBJ1-2; D remains unclear. This TCR was sampled from a man between 18 and 35 years old in good health. Some clones in this sample may be carry-over from other donors' samples. This CDR3 reads CASSFLGNYGYTF. The DNA of the CDR3 is TGTGCCAGCAGTTTTTTGGGAAACTATGGCTACACCTTC.